The 9 T cell receptor beta chains below were found in one sample sequenced in a study of T cell responses to AZD1222 COVID-19 vaccine. Data came from immunoSEQ multiplex PCR; TCRdb stores just in-frame clones and leaves some out. This sample yields about 140,000 clones, of which 88% are seen a single time; 3% to 3.5% belongs to the top ten. The sample consisted of peripheral blood, taken 28 days after the second AZD1222 dose. The receptor set was obtained from an adult who received the AZD1222 COVID-19 vaccine.

The chain recombines TRBV12-5 with TRBJ2-3; D assignment may be TRBD1 or TRBD2 (5 bases each). The CDR3 runs 14 residues. The ends were cut back, 6 bases at V and 0 bases at J, with 10 bases in the middle. The germline gives CDR1 LGHNT, CDR2 FRNRAP. The CDR3, as DNA: TGTGCTAGTGGCTGGGACGGAAGCACAGATACGCAGTATTTT. Residues: CASGWDGSTDTQYF.

This rearrangement joins TRBV5-1 to TRBJ1-2; D gene uncertain. V shed 0 bases and J shed 2 bases, with 5 bases lying between them. Germline values: CDR1 SGHRS, CDR2 YFSETQ. There are 13 residues in the CDR3. The CDR3 reads CASSLDANYGYTF. In nucleotides, the CDR3 is TGCGCCAGCAGCTTGGATGCCAACTATGGCTACACCTTC.

Only one count was recorded for this clone. The chain is built from TRBV29-1 and TRBJ2-5, with TRBD2 matching over 12 bases. The germline CDR1 and CDR2 sequences are SQVTM and ANQGSEA. The CDR3 is 13 residues long. The V gene end was trimmed by 5 bases and the J gene end by 5 bases; junction bases not matched to a gene: 3. The CDR3 nucleotides read TGCAGCGTTCGACTAGCGGGGGTGGAGACCCAGTACTTC. Amino acid sequence: CSVRLAGVETQYF. Based on the CDR3 plus reference TRBV29-1 and TRBJ2-5, the full variable domain is SAVISQKPSRDICQRGTSLTIQCQVDSQVTMMFWYRQQPGQSLTLIATANQGSEATYESGFVIDKFPISRPNLTFSTLTVSNMSPEDSSIYLCSVRLAGVETQYFGPGTRLLVL.

The chain couples TRBV24-1 to TRBJ1-3; D unresolved. Germline CDR1 and CDR2: KGHDR and SFDVKD. The CDR3 runs 11 residues. V lost 5 bases and J lost 9, with 7 bases in between. The CDR3 coding sequence is TGTGCCACCAGTGTTGGGAGCACCATATATTTT. Protein sequence: CATSVGSTIYF.

The rearrangement uses TRBV6-5 and TRBJ2-7; possible D gene TRBD1, 6 bases. Germline values: CDR1 MNHEY, CDR2 SVGAGI. The CDR3 sequence is 15 residues long. Between the trimmed V and J ends, which lost 7 bases and 1 base, there was a span of 17 bases. The CDR3 reads CASNQGRSGSYEQYF. The DNA of the CDR3 is TGTGCCAGCAACCAGGGGCGAAGTGGGTCCTACGAGCAGTACTTC.

The CDR3 region has the DNA TGTGCCAGCAGTAACCCTCGCCAGGGGAATCAGCCCCAGCATTTT. Translation gives CASSNPRQGNQPQHF. The chain uses TRBV6-2 or TRBV6-3 and TRBJ1-5, with D perhaps matching TRBD1 (6 bases). Germline CDR1 MNHEY, CDR2 SVGEGT. The CDR3 runs 15 residues. V lost 5 bases, J lost 4 bases, and 15 bases lay in between.

V is TRBV5-1 and J is TRBJ2-7, with 9 nucleotides matching TRBD1. The CDR3 sequence is 14 residues long. V lost 4 bases and J lost 1; bases outside the gene matches: 3. Germline CDR1 is SGHRS and CDR2 is YFSETQ. CDR3 amino acids: CASSRTGDSYEQYF. Written as DNA, the CDR3 is TGCGCCAGCAGCCGGACAGGGGATTCCTACGAGCAGTACTTC.

V usage is TRBV30 and J usage is TRBJ1-2; D remains unclear. Looked up from germline, CDR1 is GTSNPN and CDR2 is SVGIG (reference sequence). The CDR3 covers 11 residues. V lost 1 base and J 13 bases, leaving 13 bases between the germline ends. The CDR3 is CAWSAAGWSTF. The CDR3 DNA follows: TGTGCCTGGAGTGCTGCCGGGTGGAGCACCTTC.

In regard to this clone: At one end, the junction sequence differs from germline, possibly due to a read error. The chain uses TRBV7-7 and TRBJ1-5, with 7 bases matching TRBD1. The CDR3 contains 13 residues. Germline lookup yields CDR1 SSHAT and CDR2 FNYEAQ (reference sequence). The DNA for the CDR3 is TGTGCTAGCAGCCTAGACAGGGATCAGCCCCAGCATTTT. It is translated as CASSLDRDQPQHF.